The 21 T cell receptor beta chains below all came from one sample that was sequenced in a study of identical twins (dated by TCRdb to the mid-2010s). The receptor library was made with 5' RACE. The sequencer was an Illumina HiSeq 2000. The public reads were run again by TCRdb, first through fastp at Q25 and then through MiXCR, and only productive beta chains were kept. Rows are unified per CDR3 protein, each entry keeping the most common DNA and genes. The table for this sample lists roughly 470,000 distinct CDR3 sequences; 14% of them were counted only once. 0.95% to 1% of the sample is in the top ten clones. This sample also belongs to another study, concerning yellow fever vaccine responses in identical twins.

The sequencing input was CD4+ T cells sorted from blood. All receptors derive from a woman aged 18 to 35 in good health.

This clonotype was found a few times. V gene TRBV12-5 combines with J gene TRBJ2-2, with TRBD1 identical over 11 bases. Trimming at V came to 0 bases and at J to 1 base, leaving 10 bases not matched to a gene. This CDR3 is 20 amino acids long. Looked up from germline, CDR1 is LGHNT and CDR2 is FRNRAP. The CDR3 here is CASGLVPKRTGGLNTGELFF. As DNA, the CDR3 is TGTGCTAGTGGTTTGGTACCTAAGCGGACAGGGGGCTTGAACACCGGGGAGCTGTTTTTT.

This clonotype was observed a few times. This sequence joins TRBV5-6 and TRBJ1-1; no clear D. V lost 1 base and J lost 4, with 11 bases in between. The CDR3 runs to 14 residues. Germline V lookup: CDR1 SGHDT, CDR2 YYEEEE. The CDR3 DNA reads as TGTGCCAGCAGCTTGATCCGGTCTGTCACTGAAGCTTTCTTT. Translating it yields CASSLIRSVTEAFF.

Written as DNA, the CDR3 is TGTGCCAGCAGTTCCTCCGTACTTCCCGAAGCTTTCTTT. Amino acid sequence: CASSSSVLPEAFF. The chain is built from TRBV28 and TRBJ1-1; D not resolved. Trimming left V 4 bases short and J 8 bases short, with 14 bases between. The CDR3 has 13 amino acids. Looked up from germline, CDR1 is MDHEN and CDR2 is SYDVKM.

The J gene is TRBJ2-7, the V gene TRBV11-2; perhaps TRBD1 as D (6 bases). Germline V gives CDR1 SGHAT, CDR2 FQNNGV. The V end was cut by 6 bases, the J end by 4 bases, with 22 bases between. This CDR3 is built from 16 residues. CDR3 nucleotide sequence: TGTGCCAGCAGGGGGACAAGAGGGACGTTGTGGTACGAGCAGTACTTC. Translation gives CASRGTRGTLWYEQYF.

The chain employs TRBV12-3 or TRBV12-4 and TRBJ2-1, with D perhaps matching TRBD2 (7 bases). This CDR3 region has 16 residues. V gave up 6 bases and J gave up 5 bases, with 20 bases separating them. CDR3 loop: CASSPPGGGGNNEQFF. The CDR3 DNA sequence: TGTGCCAGCAGCCCCCCAGGCGGCGGGGGCAACAATGAGCAGTTCTTC.

Only a few counts were recorded for this clonotype. J is TRBJ2-3 and V is TRBV19, with D unclear. The CDR3 consists of 14 residues. Germline V gene data show CDR1 as LNHDA and CDR2 as SQIVND (reference sequence). Trimming stripped 11 bases from V and 2 bases from J, with 17 bases between. CDR3 DNA: TGTGCCGGCTCCAAGGACGGAACCACAGATACGCAGTATTTT. Translating it yields CAGSKDGTTDTQYF.

The table lists this clonotype with a few counts. J is TRBJ2-7 and V is TRBV30; 10 bases agree with TRBD1. Per germline, CDR1 GTSNPN and CDR2 SVGIG (reference sequence). CDR3 length: 16 amino acids. Losses at the gene ends were 0 bases for V and 2 bases for J; bases not matched to a gene: 7. The CDR3 loop reads CAWSVRGDRGPYEQYF. DNA of the CDR3: TGTGCCTGGAGTGTACGAGGGGACAGGGGACCCTACGAGCAGTACTTC.

This clonotype has ten or more counts. The chain carries TRBV9 and TRBJ2-2; perhaps TRBD1 as D (6 bases). The CDR3 has 14 residues. The germline V and J ends were trimmed by 3 bases and 2 bases, with 8 bases remaining between them. CDR1 is SGDLS, CDR2 YYNGEE, per germline. CDR3 region: CASSARGNTGELFF. CDR3 sequence (DNA): TGTGCCAGCAGCGCCAGGGGTAACACCGGGGAGCTGTTTTTT.

V usage is TRBV3-1 and J usage is TRBJ2-2; 9 bases fit TRBD2. CDR1 LGHDT and CDR2 YNNKEL come from the germline V gene (reference sequence). J gave up 6 bases and V 0 bases, and 8 bases lay outside the gene matches. CDR3 size: 17 residues. The DNA for the CDR3 is TGTGCCAGCAGCCAAGACGCACGGCGGGGGGGCCCCGGGGAGCTGTTTTTT. Translating it yields CASSQDARRGGPGELFF.

This sequence joins TRBV28 and TRBJ1-5; 8 bases are shared with TRBD1. The junction had 6 bases not matched to a gene; V was cut back by 6 bases and J by 2 bases. The V gene's germline CDR1 is MDHEN and CDR2 SYDVKM. The CDR3 has 15 amino acids. CDR3 amino acids: CASSSGGEGNQPQHF. CDR3 bases: TGTGCCAGCAGCTCAGGGGGCGAGGGCAATCAGCCCCAGCATTTT.

A few counts support this clonotype. The chain has TRBV28 and TRBJ2-5, with D maybe TRBD2 (6 bases). Germline V lookup: CDR1 MDHEN, CDR2 SYDVKM. The germline V and J ends were trimmed by 10 bases and 2 bases, with 11 bases remaining between them. CDR3 length: 12 amino acids. The CDR3 coding sequence is TGTGCCACCAGCGGGTCTCAAGAGACCCAGTACTTC. Its protein is CATSGSQETQYF. Full variable domain (remainder filled in from reference TRBV28 and TRBJ2-5): DVKVTQSSRYLVKRTGEKVFLECVQDMDHENMFWYRQDPGLGLRLIYFSYDVKMKEKGDIPEGYSVSREKKERFSLILESASTNQTSMYLCATSGSQETQYFGPGTRLLVL.

This clonotype has a single count. The rearrangement links TRBV6-1 to TRBJ2-5; TRBD1 agrees at 11 bases. The J segment lost 5 bases and the V segment lost 6 bases, leaving 8 bases of the junction unmatched. This CDR3 comprises 15 residues. Per the germline V gene, CDR1 is MNHNS and CDR2 is SASEGT. The CDR3 DNA reads TGTGCCAGCAGCTGGGGGACAGGGGGGGATGAGACCCAGTACTTC. Protein sequence: CASSWGTGGDETQYF.

This rearrangement joins TRBV20-1 to TRBJ2-7, with a possible D match to TRBD2 (5 bases). Trimming took 1 base from V and 4 from J, leaving 8 bases between them. The CDR3 is made up of 12 amino acids. Germline V lookup: CDR1 DFQATT, CDR2 SNEGSKA (reference sequence). The CDR3 loop reads CSARAPGYEQYF. The DNA for the CDR3 is TGCAGTGCTAGAGCCCCGGGGTACGAGCAGTACTTC.

This sequence joins TRBV7-8 and TRBJ2-7, with D hard to call. The CDR3 contains 13 residues. Germline V gene sequence: CDR1 SGHVS, CDR2 FQNEAQ. The germline V and J ends were trimmed by 7 bases and 3 bases, with 13 bases remaining between them. Here the CDR3 reads CASNRLGVYEQYF. The DNA of the CDR3 is TGTGCCAGCAACCGGCTTGGGGTCTACGAGCAGTACTTC.

There are a few counts of this clonotype. The V gene is TRBV6-5, the J gene TRBJ2-5; 9 nucleotides agree with TRBD2. V lost 0 bases and J lost 6; bases outside the gene matches: 14. Germline V lookup: CDR1 MNHEY, CDR2 SVGAGI. The CDR3 consists of 18 residues. The CDR3 sequence: CASSYSFIGAGGPKTQYF. The CDR3 DNA follows: TGTGCCAGCAGTTACTCTTTTATAGGTGCGGGGGGGCCCAAGACCCAGTACTTC.

This clonotype was counted only a few times. The chain uses TRBV6-1 and TRBJ2-7; 9 positions agree with TRBD1. Germline V gene lookup returns CDR1 MNHNS and CDR2 SASEGT. J gave up 8 bases and V 7 bases, and 18 bases lay outside the gene matches. This CDR3 region has 16 residues. The CDR3 loop reads CASTPKGPETGGKQYF. CDR3 DNA sequence: TGTGCCAGCACCCCAAAAGGCCCCGAGACAGGGGGGAAGCAGTACTTC.

About this clonotype: This could be a read error, since a much larger clone is one nucleotide away. The chain carries TRBV28 and TRBJ2-3, with D perhaps matching TRBD2 (5 bases). The V gene's germline CDR1 is MDHEN and CDR2 SYDVKM. The V gene lost 4 bases and the J gene lost 5 bases, with 13 bases spanning the gap. The CDR3 is 14 residues long. CDR3 residues: CASSSDPAGDTQYF. The CDR3 DNA reads as TGTGCCAGCAGTTCAGACCCCGCGGGAGATACGCAGTATTTT.

The chain couples TRBV14 to TRBJ2-1, with D possibly matching TRBD2 (5 bases). Germline loops: CDR1 SGHDN, CDR2 FVKESK. V lost 8 bases and J lost 5, with 16 bases in between. The CDR3 is 14 amino acids. Here the CDR3 reads CASRRGSSNNEQFF. CDR3 sequence (DNA): TGTGCCAGCCGACGAGGGTCTAGTAACAATGAGCAGTTCTTC.

The chain couples TRBV28 to TRBJ2-7; D is uncertain. This CDR3 is built from 12 residues. Germline CDR1 reads MDHEN; CDR2 reads SYDVKM. V was shortened by 4 bases and J by 3 bases, with 7 bases between the two germline ends. The CDR3 nucleotides are TGTGCCAGCAGTTCCCTACACTACGAGCAGTACTTC. Its translation is CASSSLHYEQYF.

This clonotype has only a few counts. This chain connects TRBV25-1 to TRBJ2-3; D could derive from TRBD1 or TRBD2 (5 bases each). Between the trimmed V and J ends, which lost 4 bases and 12 bases, there was a span of 20 bases. Germline CDR1 is MGHDK and CDR2 is SYGVNS. The length of the CDR3 is 14 residues. CDR3 sequence: CASSGFRDRPSQYF. The CDR3 DNA follows: TGTGCCAGCAGTGGCTTCCGGGACCGCCCTTCACAGTATTTT.

This clonotype occurred a few times. The chain links TRBV28 to TRBJ1-1; 9 positions agree with TRBD1. V was clipped by 4 bases and J by 1 base; unmatched bases: 10. This CDR3 is built from 17 residues. The germline CDR1 and CDR2 sequences are MDHEN and SYDVKM. The CDR3 is CASSSDEGQGGNTEAFF. The CDR3 DNA reads TGTGCCAGCAGTTCAGACGAGGGACAGGGAGGGAACACTGAAGCTTTCTTT. The whole variable domain, filled in from reference TRBV28 and TRBJ1-1, reads DVKVTQSSRYLVKRTGEKVFLECVQDMDHENMFWYRQDPGLGLRLIYFSYDVKMKEKGDIPEGYSVSREKKERFSLILESASTNQTSMYLCASSSDEGQGGNTEAFFGQGTRLTVV.